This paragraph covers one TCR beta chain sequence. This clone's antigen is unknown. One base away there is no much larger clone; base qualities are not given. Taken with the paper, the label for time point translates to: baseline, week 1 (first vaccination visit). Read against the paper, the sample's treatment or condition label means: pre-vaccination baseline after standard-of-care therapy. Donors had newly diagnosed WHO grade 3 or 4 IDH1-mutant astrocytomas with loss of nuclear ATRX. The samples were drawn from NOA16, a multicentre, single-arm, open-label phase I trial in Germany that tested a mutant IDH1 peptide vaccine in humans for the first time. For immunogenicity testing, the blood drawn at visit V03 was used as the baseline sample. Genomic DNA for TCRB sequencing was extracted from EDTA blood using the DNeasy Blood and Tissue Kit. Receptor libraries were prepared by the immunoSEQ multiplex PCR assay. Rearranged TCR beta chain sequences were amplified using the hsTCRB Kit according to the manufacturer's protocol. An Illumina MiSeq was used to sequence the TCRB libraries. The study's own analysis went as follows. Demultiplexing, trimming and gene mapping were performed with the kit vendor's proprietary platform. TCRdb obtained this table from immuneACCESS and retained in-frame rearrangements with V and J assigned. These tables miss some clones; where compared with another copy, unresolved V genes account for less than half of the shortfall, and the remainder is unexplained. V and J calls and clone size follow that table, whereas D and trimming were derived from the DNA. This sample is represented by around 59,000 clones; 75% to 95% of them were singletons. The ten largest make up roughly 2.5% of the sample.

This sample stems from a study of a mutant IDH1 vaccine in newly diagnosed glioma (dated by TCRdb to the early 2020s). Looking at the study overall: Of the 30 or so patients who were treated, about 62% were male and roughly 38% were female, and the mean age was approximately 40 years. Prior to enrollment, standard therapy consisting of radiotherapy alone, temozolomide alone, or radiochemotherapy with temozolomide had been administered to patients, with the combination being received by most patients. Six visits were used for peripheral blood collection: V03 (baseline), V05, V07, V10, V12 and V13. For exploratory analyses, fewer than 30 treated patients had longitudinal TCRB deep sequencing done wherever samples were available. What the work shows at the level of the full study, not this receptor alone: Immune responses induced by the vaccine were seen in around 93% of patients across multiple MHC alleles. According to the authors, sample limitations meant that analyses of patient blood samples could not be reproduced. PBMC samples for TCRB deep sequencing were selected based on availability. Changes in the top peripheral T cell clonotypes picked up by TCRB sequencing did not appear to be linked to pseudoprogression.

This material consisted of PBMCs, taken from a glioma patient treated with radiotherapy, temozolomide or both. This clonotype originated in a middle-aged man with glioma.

The encoded CDR3 is CASSPFAGNTIYF. The sequenced DNA is TGTGCCAGCAGCCCCTTCGCCGGAAACACCATATATTTT. The sequence joins TRBV11-2 to TRBJ1-3, with no reliable assignment of the D segment. CDR1 and CDR2 are drawn from the germline V gene: SGHAT, FQNNGV. The cysteine opens and the phenylalanine closes a CDR3 of 13 amino acids. The DNA shown is the 39-base CDR3, in frame from base 1. V loses 5 bases, J loses 4 bases, and the germline ends lie 9 bases apart.